What follows are 29 T cell receptor beta chains derived from one specimen sequenced in a study of Ad26.COV2.S vaccination and SARS-CoV-2 variants. Specified treatment: some 19 received Ad26.COV2.S at low or high dose, single or two shots; about 5 received placebo; per-sample allocation not given. At day 63 after the first vaccine or placebo injection, samples were drawn. Some clones are missing from TCRdb's copy, which holds only in-frame ones; the method was immunoSEQ multiplex PCR. The data contain 300,000 to 350,000 clones, roughly nine tenths of them singletons. Sequencing used peripheral blood, obtained in a trial of Ad26.COV2.S vaccine versus placebo. The receptors were sampled from a person aged 18-60 years who received the Ad26.COV2.S COVID-19 vaccine or a placebo.

This clone was detected only once. The genes are TRBV11-3 and TRBJ2-1, with 7 bases lining up with TRBD2. The CDR3 loop spans 14 amino acids. CDR1 is SGHNT, CDR2 YENEEA, per germline. The junction had 8 bases not matched to a gene; V was cut back by 7 bases and J by 5 bases. The DNA of the CDR3 is TGTGCCAGCATGAAACGGGAGGAGAACAATGAGCAGTTCTTC. Translated, it gives CASMKREENNEQFF.

With regard to this clone: The sample holds other DNA sequences that translate to the same CDR3. The gene calls are TRBV7-9 and TRBJ1-1; D gene unclear. This CDR3 is 13 amino acids long. The V and J ends lost 5 bases and 0 bases respectively, with 7 bases between them. Per germline, CDR1 SEHNR and CDR2 FQNEAQ (reference sequence). The CDR3 DNA follows: TGTGCCAGCAGCCCGACGATGAACACTGAAGCTTTCTTT. Amino acid sequence: CASSPTMNTEAFF.

Of note for this clone: The identical CDR3 is also encoded by other nucleotide sequences in the sample. The chain recombines TRBV7-9 with TRBJ1-1; weak D call: TRBD1 (6 bases). The CDR3 is made up of 12 amino acids. The V gene lost 1 base and the J gene lost 8 bases, with 8 bases spanning the gap. Germline loops: CDR1 SEHNR, CDR2 FQNEAQ (reference sequence). DNA of the CDR3: TGTGCCAGCAGCTTAGGGACAGCCGAAGCTTTCTTT. This encodes CASSLGTAEAFF.

This rearrangement joins TRBV3-1 (or the pseudogene TRBV3-2) to TRBJ1-3; possibly TRBD1 for D (5 bases). V lost 1 base and J lost 0, with 22 bases in between. The CDR3 is made up of 20 amino acids. The germline gives CDR1 LGHDT, CDR2 YNNKEL (reference sequence). The CDR3 is CASSQVWGDRYTTSGNTIYF. Written as DNA, the CDR3 is TGTGCCAGCAGCCAAGTATGGGGGGACCGTTACACCACCTCTGGAAACACCATATATTTT.

The chain employs TRBV4-3 and TRBJ1-6; D gene ambiguous. CDR1 and CDR2 (germline): LGHNA, YSLEER. This CDR3 contains 15 residues. Trimming removed 1 base from V and 9 bases from J, with 13 bases in between. DNA for the CDR3: TGCGCCAGCAGCCAAGTGGCCCGATTTGGTTCACCCCTCCACTTT. This sequence encodes CASSQVARFGSPLHF.

This clone was seen once. The V gene is TRBV6-5, the J gene TRBJ1-1; no clear D gene. V shed 7 bases and J shed 2 bases, with 11 bases lying between them. The CDR3 runs to 13 residues. Per germline, CDR1 MNHEY and CDR2 SVGAGI. CDR3 amino acids: CASTRRPNTEAFF. CDR3 coding DNA: TGTGCCAGCACCCGCAGGCCTAACACTGAAGCTTTCTTT.

In DNA, the CDR3 is TGCGCCAGCAGTGAGGAGCGGGAGAGGGGTGAGCAGTTCTTC. Amino acid sequence: CASSEERERGEQFF. The chain joins TRBV10-1 to TRBJ2-1, with 8 bases aligning to TRBD2. From germline, CDR1 is WNHNN and CDR2 SYGVQD (reference sequence). This CDR3 spans 14 amino acids. The V segment lost 2 bases and the J segment 9 bases; nucleotides outside the gene matches: 6.

This clone appeared many times. The chain combines TRBV6-5 with TRBJ1-2; TRBD1 matches 7 bases. V shed 5 bases, J shed 7 bases, and the junction held 10 bases outside the gene matches. The CDR3 has 14 amino acids. The germline V gene has CDR1 MNHEY and CDR2 SVGAGI. CDR3 sequence: CASSTQGGSGGYTF. The DNA for the CDR3 is TGTGCCAGCAGTACCCAAGGGGGCTCAGGTGGCTACACCTTC.

The chain couples TRBV24-1 to TRBJ2-2; tentatively, D is TRBD1 (6 bases). The CDR3 is made up of 17 amino acids. The V end lost 4 bases, the J end lost 3 bases, and 17 bases lay between the germline ends. The germline V gene encodes CDR1 KGHDR and CDR2 SFDVKD. The CDR3 reads CATSDHRTALDTGELFF. CDR3 nucleotide sequence: TGTGCCACCAGTGACCACCGGACAGCCCTGGACACCGGGGAGCTGTTTTTT.

This chain joins TRBV13 and TRBJ1-2; 11 bases are a match to TRBD1. The germline V gene has CDR1 PRHDT and CDR2 FYEKMQ (reference sequence). Trimming at V came to 5 bases and at J to 6 bases, leaving 5 bases not matched to a gene. There are 14 residues in the CDR3. CDR3 region: CASSPGQGADGYTF. DNA of the CDR3: TGTGCCAGCAGCCCAGGACAGGGGGCGGATGGCTACACCTTC.

The genes are TRBV7-2 and TRBJ2-3; 7 bases agree with TRBD1. The CDR3 loop spans 13 amino acids. CDR1 SGHTA and CDR2 FQGNSA come from the germline V gene. With V trimmed by 5 bases and J by 4 bases, 3 bases remained unmatched. The CDR3: CASSTGTADTQYF. The CDR3 nucleotides are TGTGCCAGCAGCACCGGGACAGCAGATACGCAGTATTTT.

The chain joins TRBV6-5 to TRBJ2-3; 9 bases fit TRBD2. V dropped 2 bases and J dropped 1; count of bases not matched to a gene: 4. The CDR3 spans 16 residues. Germline values: CDR1 MNHEY, CDR2 SVGAGI. DNA for the CDR3: TGTGCCAGCAGTTACCGAGCGGGGGGCGGCACAGATACGCAGTATTTT. It codes for CASSYRAGGGTDTQYF.

This rearrangement joins TRBV12-3 or TRBV12-4 to TRBJ2-5; D uncertain. Trimming pared 2 bases from V and 4 bases from J, leaving 8 bases between. This CDR3 is built from 13 residues. CDR3 protein: CASSLSLAETQYF. The DNA of the CDR3 is TGTGCCAGCAGTTTAAGCCTGGCAGAGACCCAGTACTTC.

The sample holds one count of this clone. The chain uses TRBV5-5 and TRBJ1-1; no reliable D call. This CDR3 has 12 residues. With 0 bases removed from V and 6 bases from J, the gap between germline ends came to 6 bases. Germline V lookup: CDR1 SGHKS, CDR2 YYEKEE (reference sequence). The CDR3 region is CASSLDTAEAFF. The DNA for the CDR3 is TGTGCCAGCAGCTTGGACACCGCTGAAGCTTTCTTT.

V and J are TRBV7-3 and TRBJ2-5, with 10 bases aligning to TRBD2. The CDR3 extends over 15 amino acids. CDR1 is SGHTA, CDR2 FQGTGA, per germline. The V and J ends lost 4 bases and 9 bases, in that order; junction bases with no gene match: 11. CDR3 sequence (DNA): TGTGCCAGCAGCTCTAGCGGGAGTTATGGGGCGGCCCAGTACTTC. Its protein is CASSSSGSYGAAQYF.

CDR3 coding DNA: TGTGCCAGCAGGCCGATGGACAGCTCTGGGGCCAACGTCCTGACTTTC. Its translation is CASRPMDSSGANVLTF. The chain has TRBV27 and TRBJ2-6, with D possibly matching TRBD1 (6 bases). V lost 6 bases to trimming and J lost 0 bases, with 12 bases between them. The CDR3 loop spans 16 amino acids. Germline assignment: CDR1 MNHEY and CDR2 SMNVEV (reference sequence).

V is TRBV16 and J is TRBJ1-2; D is possibly TRBD1 (6 bases). The V gene's germline CDR1 is KGHSY and CDR2 FQNENV. CDR3 size: 17 residues. The V end was cut by 2 bases, the J end by 4 bases, with 20 bases between. The CDR3: CASSQKFGTGATYGYTF. Written as DNA, the CDR3 is TGTGCCAGCAGCCAAAAATTTGGGACGGGGGCGACCTATGGCTACACCTTC.

The chain links TRBV21-1 to TRBJ1-1. TRBV21-1 is a known pseudogene. The length of the CDR3 is 11 residues. The DNA for the CDR3 is TGTTCCACCAGGGGTAGCACTGAAGCTTTCTTT. This encodes CSTRGSTEAFF.

The chain uses TRBV2 and TRBJ1-1; a weak D match, TRBD1 (6 bases). The CDR3 consists of 14 residues. V was cut by 6 bases and J by 1 base, with 12 bases left in between. Germline CDR1 and CDR2: SNHLY and FYNNEI. CDR3 in amino acids: CASSYRVRNTEAFF. The CDR3 DNA sequence: TGTGCCAGCAGCTACAGGGTGCGGAACACTGAAGCTTTCTTT.

The CDR3 DNA follows: TGCGCCAGCAGCCAAGCAGACCAGGGAAATGAGCAGTTCTTC. It translates to CASSQADQGNEQFF. This chain links TRBV4-1 with TRBJ2-1; possibly TRBD1 for D (5 bases). The CDR3 totals 14 residues. CDR1 MGHRA and CDR2 YSYEKL come from the germline V gene. Trimming shortened V by 1 base and J by 7 bases, and 11 bases separated the two germline ends.

V and J are TRBV4-1 and TRBJ1-1; 10 bases align to TRBD1. Looked up from germline, CDR1 is MGHRA and CDR2 is YSYEKL. V gave up 3 bases and J gave up 6 bases; unmatched junction bases: 10. The CDR3 spans 16 residues. The CDR3 region is CASSQGDRGSTPEAFF. In nucleotides, the CDR3 is TGCGCCAGCAGCCAGGGGGACAGGGGTTCGACCCCTGAAGCTTTCTTT.

The V and J genes are TRBV6-1 and TRBJ1-2; possibly TRBD1 for D (5 bases). Germline values: CDR1 MNHNS, CDR2 SASEGT. The CDR3 extends over 19 amino acids. Trimming left V 2 bases short and J 8 bases short, with 30 bases between. The CDR3 reads CASSEHLVQGDSSMVGYTF. The DNA of the CDR3 is TGTGCCAGCAGTGAACACCTTGTTCAAGGAGACAGTTCAATGGTCGGCTACACCTTC.

This clone was seen only once. The chain's CDR3 is CASSMGTGHANQPQHF. CDR3 in DNA: TGTGCCAGTAGTATGGGGACAGGACACGCCAATCAGCCCCAGCATTTT. V is TRBV19 and J is TRBJ1-5; 8 bases map to TRBD1. The V and J ends lost 3 bases and 3 bases, in that order; junction bases with no gene match: 7. This CDR3 has 16 residues. Germline CDR1 and CDR2: LNHDA and SQIVND (reference sequence).

The chain couples TRBV5-1 to TRBJ1-5; the D is unclear. The V end was cut by 0 bases, the J end by 4 bases, with 8 bases between. This CDR3 region has 14 residues. CDR1 and CDR2 from the germline V gene are SGHRS and YFSETQ. DNA of the CDR3: TGCGCCAGCAGCTTGGGGGCCACGAATCAGCCCCAGCATTTT. It specifies CASSLGATNQPQHF. The complete variable domain, with remaining parts taken from reference TRBV5-1 and TRBJ1-5, reads KAGVTQTPRYLIKTRGQQVTLSCSPISGHRSVSWYQQTPGQGLQFLFEYFSETQRNKGNFPGRFSGRQFSNSRSEMNVSTLELGDSALYLCASSLGATNQPQHFGDGTRLSIL.

The rearrangement joins TRBV18 to TRBJ2-6; weak D call: TRBD1 (5 bases). Trimming removed 4 bases at V and 2 bases at J, with 15 bases between. Germline-derived CDR1 and CDR2 are KGHSH and LQKENI. The CDR3 is made up of 17 amino acids. The CDR3, as DNA: TGTGCCAGCTCACAGGCAGGGAACGTCCCTGGGGCCAACGTCCTGACTTTC. Residues: CASSQAGNVPGANVLTF.

This clone is a singleton in its sample. V usage is TRBV7-2 and J usage is TRBJ1-1, with D perhaps matching TRBD1 (5 bases). CDR1 SGHTA and CDR2 FQGNSA come from the germline V gene. V lost 2 bases and J 0 bases, leaving 16 bases between the germline ends. The CDR3 runs to 17 residues. Here the CDR3 DNA reads TGTGCCAGCAGCTTATCCTCCCCCGGGACGATGAACACTGAAGCTTTCTTT. As protein: CASSLSSPGTMNTEAFF.

The gene calls are TRBV6-2 or TRBV6-3 and TRBJ1-2, with 8 bases identical to TRBD1. Germline V gives CDR1 MNHEY, CDR2 SVGEGT. This CDR3 comprises 14 residues. V lost 2 bases to trimming and J lost 3 bases; unmatched junction nucleotides: 2. CDR3 sequence: CASSYPGQDYGYTF. In nucleotides, the CDR3 is TGTGCCAGCAGTTACCCGGGACAGGACTATGGCTACACCTTC.

The chain joins TRBV5-6 to TRBJ1-6; D is unresolved. Per germline, CDR1 SGHDT and CDR2 YYEEEE. Trimming stripped 2 bases from V and 9 bases from J, with 12 bases between. The CDR3 runs to 14 residues. The DNA of the CDR3 is TGTGCCAGCAGCTTTAGCGACGGGGTTTCACCCCTCCACTTT. As protein: CASSFSDGVSPLHF.

This clone was seen a few times. V usage is TRBV9 and J usage is TRBJ1-6, with 7 nucleotides matching TRBD1. The junction had 7 bases not matched to a gene; V was cut back by 3 bases and J by 7 bases. This CDR3 has 15 amino acids. Germline CDR1 and CDR2: SGDLS and YYNGEE. CDR3 coding DNA: TGTGCCAGCAGCGGCGCAACAGGGGTCAATTCACCCCTCCACTTT. The encoded protein is CASSGATGVNSPLHF.